Detailed here is one T cell receptor beta chain. These data are taken from a study of blood T cell repertoires in COVID-19. At the level of the study: The samples span acute and convalescent COVID-19 from the United States, Italy and Spain.

Authors' methods: It was from reference gene primer amplification that nucleated cell counts were estimated. Assay used: immunoSEQ multiplex PCR; TCRdb lists only in-frame clones, some missing. V, J and clone size are those of that table, while D and trimming were read from the DNA. The table includes 130,000 or so clones, about 86% detected once. The sequencing input was peripheral blood. This sequence was found in a woman in her sixties or seventies with acute or convalescent COVID-19.

Here the CDR3 reads CASSPIQGSNQPQHF. DNA of the CDR3: TGTGCCAGCAGTCCTATTCAGGGGAGCAATCAGCCCCAGCATTTT. The chain has TRBV28 and TRBJ1-5, with D perhaps matching TRBD1 (6 bases). There are 15 residues in the CDR3. V was cut by 5 bases and J by 1 base, with 12 bases left in between. Germline CDR1 MDHEN, CDR2 SYDVKM.